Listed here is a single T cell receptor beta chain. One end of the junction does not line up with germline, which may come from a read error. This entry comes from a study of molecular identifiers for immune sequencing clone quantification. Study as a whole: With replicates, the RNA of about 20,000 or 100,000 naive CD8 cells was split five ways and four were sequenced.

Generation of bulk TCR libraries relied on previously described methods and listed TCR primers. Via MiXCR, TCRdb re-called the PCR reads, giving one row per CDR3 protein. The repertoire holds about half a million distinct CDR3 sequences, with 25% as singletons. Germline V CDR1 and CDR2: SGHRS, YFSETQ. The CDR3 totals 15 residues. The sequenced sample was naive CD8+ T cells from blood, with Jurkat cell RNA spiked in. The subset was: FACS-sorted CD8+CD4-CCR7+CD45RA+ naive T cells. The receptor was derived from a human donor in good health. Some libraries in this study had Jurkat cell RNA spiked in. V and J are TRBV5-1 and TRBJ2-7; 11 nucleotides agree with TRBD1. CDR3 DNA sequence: TGCGGCAGCAGCGACGGACAGGGGGCGGCTCTCGAGCAGTACTTC. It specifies CGSSDGQGAALEQYF.